Below, 14 T cell receptor beta chains from the same sample are listed, as sequenced in a study of identical twins. TCRdb re-called the 5' RACE reads with MiXCR, one entry per CDR3 protein. The data contain around 1.7 million distinct CDR3 sequences, more than 30% of them singletons. Input material: cord blood. The source is a newborn girl in good health.

The gene calls are TRBV20-1 and TRBJ1-2, with D possibly matching TRBD1 (5 bases). CDR3 length equals 15 residues. The V gene lost 5 bases and the J gene lost 0 bases, with 16 bases spanning the gap. Germline V gene data show CDR1 as DFQATT and CDR2 as SNEGSKA (reference sequence). In DNA, the CDR3 is TGCAGTGCTGCCTCCCCCTTACAGGCTAACTATGGCTACACCTTC. It specifies CSAASPLQANYGYTF.

Regarding this clonotype: An end of the junction does not agree with germline; a read error may underlie this. Here the CDR3 reads CASKVSKTVF. CDR3 bases: TGTGCCAGCAAGGTCTCCAAAACTGTTTTT. V gene TRBV6-4 combines with J gene TRBJ1-4; D is unclear. The germline V gene has CDR1 MRHNA and CDR2 SNTAGT. The CDR3 is 10 residues long.

CDR3 DNA: TGTGCCAGCAGTCATGGCGGGAGATCCTACAATGAGCAGTTCTTC. Encoded protein: CASSHGGRSYNEQFF. This chain uses TRBV28 with TRBJ2-1; 7 bases line up with TRBD2. The germline CDR1 and CDR2 sequences are MDHEN and SYDVKM. The CDR3 covers 15 residues. J gave up 1 base and V 5 bases, and 5 bases lay outside the gene matches.

This chain uses TRBV2 with TRBJ1-4; 7 nucleotides align to TRBD1. Germline loops: CDR1 SNHLY, CDR2 FYNNEI. The J segment lost 8 bases and the V segment lost 6 bases, leaving 12 bases of the junction unmatched. The CDR3 spans 15 residues. Here the CDR3 reads CASRLGQPSREKLFF. In DNA form, the CDR3 reads TGTGCCAGCAGATTGGGACAGCCCTCTAGGGAAAAACTGTTTTTT.

The CDR3 DNA follows: TGTGCCAGCAGTGAACTAGCGGGAGACAGCACAGATACGCAGTATTTT. Amino acids: CASSELAGDSTDTQYF. This rearrangement joins TRBV2 to TRBJ2-3, with TRBD2 matching over 10 bases. V was pared by 2 bases and J by 0 bases, with 2 bases of the junction left unmatched. Germline loops: CDR1 SNHLY, CDR2 FYNNEI. This CDR3 comprises 16 residues.

In this sample, this clonotype turned up a few times. The gene calls are TRBV3-1 and TRBJ2-7, with TRBD2 matching 9 bases. Germline V gene lookup returns CDR1 LGHDT and CDR2 YNNKEL (reference sequence). The CDR3 contains 14 residues. V was clipped by 4 bases and J by 3 bases; unmatched bases: 4. CDR3 in DNA: TGTGCCAGCAGCCGAAGCGGGGGGAACTACGAGCAGTACTTC. It translates to CASSRSGGNYEQYF.

This clonotype turned up a few times. The CDR3: CASSVPRQGGEQFF. CDR3 DNA sequence: TGTGCCAGCAGCGTACCCCGACAGGGTGGCGAGCAGTTCTTC. This chain joins TRBV9 and TRBJ2-1; TRBD1 matches at 7 bases. The CDR3 covers 14 residues. In germline, CDR1 is SGDLS, CDR2 YYNGEE. The V gene end was trimmed by 1 base and the J gene end by 10 bases; junction bases not matched to a gene: 8.

This clonotype was observed a few times. CDR3 residues: CSARLAGSGTDTQYF. In DNA, the CDR3 is TGCAGTGCTAGGCTAGCGGGGAGTGGCACAGATACGCAGTATTTT. The chain is built from TRBV20-1 and TRBJ2-3; 9 nucleotides line up with TRBD2. CDR3 size: 15 residues. Trimming at V came to 3 bases and at J to 1 base, leaving 5 bases not matched to a gene. CDR1 and CDR2 (germline): DFQATT, SNEGSKA (reference sequence).

This clonotype showed up just a few times. The CDR3 sequence: CSVDRGGGYGYTF. For the CDR3, the DNA is TGCAGCGTAGATAGGGGAGGTGGCTATGGCTACACCTTC. The genes are TRBV29-1 and TRBJ1-2, with D perhaps matching TRBD1 (5 bases). CDR3 length: 13 residues. V was shortened by 6 bases and J by 4 bases, with 15 bases between the two germline ends. Germline CDR1 is SQVTM and CDR2 is ANQGSEA.

This clonotype was found a few times. This chain uses TRBV4-1 with TRBJ2-7, with 14 bases fitting TRBD2. The CDR3 contains 17 residues. J lost 4 bases, V lost 4 bases, and 9 bases had no gene match. The germline V gene encodes CDR1 MGHRA and CDR2 YSYEKL. The CDR3 bases are TGCGCCAGCAGCCTATTAACCGGGACTAGCGGGGGATACGAGCAGTACTTC. Protein product: CASSLLTGTSGGYEQYF.

This clonotype was detected only a few times. This rearrangement joins TRBV5-1 to TRBJ1-2; D remains unclear. The CDR3 runs to 15 residues. Germline CDR1 reads SGHRS; CDR2 reads YFSETQ. Trimming pared 0 bases from V and 3 bases from J, leaving 12 bases between. The CDR3 region is CASSLARESYYGYTF. The CDR3, as DNA: TGCGCCAGCAGCTTGGCCCGGGAAAGTTACTATGGCTACACCTTC.

The chain combines TRBV14 with TRBJ2-5; 11 bases line up with TRBD2. The CDR3 sequence is 17 residues long. The germline V gene has CDR1 SGHDN and CDR2 FVKESK. V lost 5 bases, J lost 7 bases, and 15 bases stayed unmatched. CDR3 in DNA: TGTGCCAGCAGCTCAACGGGACTAGCGGCGGCACGGTGGACCCAGTACTTC. Translating it yields CASSSTGLAAARWTQYF.

This clonotype has a handful of counts. V usage is TRBV2 and J usage is TRBJ1-2, with D unresolved. The germline V gene encodes CDR1 SNHLY and CDR2 FYNNEI. This CDR3 is built from 14 residues. V was pared by 6 bases and J by 0 bases, with 11 bases between. The CDR3 is CASRKTAANYGYTF. The CDR3 region has the DNA TGTGCCAGCAGAAAGACGGCAGCTAACTATGGCTACACCTTC.

This clonotype was detected only a few times. This chain joins TRBV5-1 and TRBJ2-5; 10 bases fit TRBD2. Germline CDR1 and CDR2: SGHRS and YFSETQ. The CDR3 consists of 15 residues. Unmatched junction bases numbered 7, after V lost 5 bases and J lost 3 bases. The CDR3 bases are TGCGCCAGCAGTTCCACTAGCGGGGTAGAAGAGACCCAGTACTTC. Encoded protein: CASSSTSGVEETQYF.